This passage covers 16 T cell receptor beta chains from one sample sequenced in a study of response to subunit inactivated influenza vaccine. TCRdb itself ran the RT-PCR reads through MiXCR, one entry per CDR3 protein. Of a few hundred thousand distinct CDR3 sequences listed, roughly a fifth were seen once; the top ten hold roughly 10%. This sample comprised PBMCs from blood, obtained roughly 20 months after vaccination. Every receptor here comes from a man aged 50 to 75 who received an inactivated influenza vaccine.

Of note for this clonotype: An end of the junction does not agree with germline; a read error may underlie this. The V call is TRBV6-4, the J call TRBJ2-1; 8 nucleotides align to TRBD2. Germline V lookup: CDR1 MRHNA, CDR2 SNTAGT. The CDR3 has 13 amino acids. CDR3 amino acids: CASRGGRNNKQFF. The DNA for the CDR3 is TGTGCCAGCAGAGGCGGGAGGAACAATAAGCAGTTCTTC.

The table lists this clonotype with many counts. The rearrangement joins TRBV20-1 to TRBJ1-2; D is ambiguous. The V end was cut by 4 bases, the J end by 3 bases, with 18 bases between. CDR3 length: 15 amino acids. Germline loops: CDR1 DFQATT, CDR2 SNEGSKA (reference sequence). The CDR3 is CSAKARPSLDYGYTF. CDR3 DNA: TGCAGTGCTAAGGCTCGGCCCTCCCTCGACTATGGCTACACCTTC.

This clonotype was detected a few times. The rearrangement links TRBV10-3 to TRBJ2-1, with D uncertain. The CDR3 covers 13 residues. CDR1 and CDR2 from the germline V gene are ENHRY and SYGVKD. V lost 6 bases, J lost 4 bases, and 10 bases lay in between. The CDR3 region is CAISDQNYNEQFF. CDR3 bases: TGTGCCATCAGCGACCAAAATTACAATGAGCAGTTCTTC.

This clonotype occurred a few times. V and J are TRBV11-3 and TRBJ2-2; D not resolved. V dropped 5 bases and J dropped 5 bases, with 9 bases sitting between them. Germline loops: CDR1 SGHNT, CDR2 YENEEA. CDR3 length equals 13 residues. This chain's CDR3 is CASSRDRTGELFF. The CDR3 DNA sequence: TGTGCCAGCAGCCGTGACCGAACCGGGGAGCTGTTTTTT.

A few counts support this clonotype. J is TRBJ1-1 and V is TRBV20-1; D ambiguous. The CDR3 covers 13 residues. Per the germline V gene, CDR1 is DFQATT and CDR2 is SNEGSKA (reference sequence). V was clipped by 6 bases and J by 0 bases, with 11 bases between them. CDR3 loop: CSAGPLMNTEAFF. The CDR3 DNA reads as TGCAGTGCCGGACCGCTTATGAACACTGAAGCTTTCTTT.

V is TRBV4-1 and J is TRBJ2-7; 7 nucleotides line up with TRBD1. Per germline, CDR1 MGHRA and CDR2 YSYEKL. V gave up 1 base and J gave up 0 bases; unmatched junction bases: 3. The CDR3 length is 15 residues. CDR3 sequence: CASSQGQGPSYEQYF. In nucleotides, the CDR3 is TGCGCCAGCAGCCAAGGACAGGGCCCCTCCTACGAGCAGTACTTC.

The gene calls are TRBV20-1 and TRBJ2-5, with 13 bases identical to TRBD2. With 3 bases clipped from V and 9 bases from J, the junction kept 7 bases outside the gene matches. This CDR3 contains 14 residues. Germline V gene sequence: CDR1 DFQATT, CDR2 SNEGSKA (reference sequence). The CDR3 DNA reads TGCAGTGCTAGCGCCGCCGGGACTAGCGGGGCCCAGTACTTC. It encodes CSASAAGTSGAQYF.

This clonotype was counted a few times. The gene calls are TRBV15 and TRBJ1-6; weak D call: TRBD1 (5 bases). Trimming took 1 base from V and 8 from J, leaving 9 bases between them. The CDR3 extends over 14 amino acids. Germline V CDR1 and CDR2: LNHNV, YYDKDF (reference sequence). CDR3 residues: CATSRGGEHSPLHF. The CDR3 DNA sequence: TGTGCCACCAGCAGAGGGGGGGAGCATTCACCCCTCCACTTT. Looking up the rest from reference TRBV15 and TRBJ1-6 gives the full variable domain: DAMVIQNPRYQVTQFGKPVTLSCSQTLNHNVMYWYQQKSSQAPKLLFHYYDKDFNNEADTPDNFQSRRPNTSFCFLDIRSPGLGDTAMYLCATSRGGEHSPLHFGNGTRLTVT.

This clonotype was detected only a few times. The chain uses TRBV4-3 and TRBJ2-7; 14 bases agree with TRBD2. The length of the CDR3 is 16 residues. From germline, CDR1 is LGHNA and CDR2 YSLEER. Trimming at V came to 1 base and at J to 7 bases, leaving 6 bases not matched to a gene. DNA for the CDR3: TGCGCCAGCAGCCAAGGGGGACTAGCGGGGGTCGAAGAGCAGTACTTC. Its translation: CASSQGGLAGVEEQYF.

This clonotype was seen repeatedly, ten times or more. The genes are TRBV6-2 or TRBV6-3 and TRBJ1-1; 7 bases are a match to TRBD1. The CDR3 has 17 residues. Germline loops: CDR1 MNHEY, CDR2 SVGEGT. Trimming cost V 2 bases and J 4 bases; bases outside gene matches: 13. The CDR3 is CASSYPDRATLGTEAFF. CDR3 nucleotides: TGTGCCAGCAGTTACCCTGACAGGGCCACTCTGGGCACTGAAGCTTTCTTT.

Turning to this clonotype: A read error may produce the germline difference seen at one junction end. The rearrangement links TRBV7-7 to TRBJ2-1, with 10 bases matching TRBD1. The CDR3 extends over 13 amino acids. The germline gives CDR1 SSHAT, CDR2 FNYEAQ (reference sequence). CDR3 residues: CASSPDRGHEQFF. The CDR3 DNA reads as TGTGCTAGCAGCCCTGACAGGGGGCATGAGCAGTTCTTC.

The sample holds a few counts of this clonotype. The chain has TRBV20-1 and TRBJ2-1; TRBD2 aligns across 15 bases. Germline assignment: CDR1 DFQATT and CDR2 SNEGSKA (reference sequence). This CDR3 has 17 residues. V trimming: 1 base; J trimming: 10 bases; junction bases outside the gene matches: 11. The CDR3 protein is CSARAPWTSGRAEEQFF. CDR3 sequence (DNA): TGCAGTGCTAGAGCCCCTTGGACTAGCGGGAGGGCCGAAGAGCAGTTCTTC.

This clonotype has at least ten counts. The chain uses TRBV6-5 and TRBJ1-1; D possibly corresponds to TRBD1 (6 bases). The CDR3 runs 16 residues. CDR1 and CDR2 from the germline V gene are MNHEY and SVGAGI. The V end lost 2 bases, the J end lost 0 bases, and 13 bases lay between the germline ends. The CDR3 sequence: CASSYIQGFMNTEAFF. CDR3 bases: TGTGCCAGCAGTTACATCCAGGGGTTCATGAACACTGAAGCTTTCTTT.

Only a few counts were recorded for this clonotype. The rearrangement links TRBV5-1 to TRBJ1-2; perhaps TRBD1 as D (5 bases). Germline-derived CDR1 and CDR2 are SGHRS and YFSETQ. The CDR3 loop spans 14 amino acids. The V and J ends lost 6 bases and 6 bases respectively, with 18 bases between them. The CDR3 DNA reads TGCGCCAGCACCCATCGGGGGGATCGGGATGGCTACACCTTC. Its protein is CASTHRGDRDGYTF.

This clonotype was detected only a few times. The chain joins TRBV3-1 to TRBJ2-2, with 9 bases aligning to TRBD2. The germline CDR1 and CDR2 sequences are LGHDT and YNNKEL (reference sequence). V was clipped by 5 bases and J by 4 bases; unmatched bases: 5. The CDR3 length is 15 residues. Written as DNA, the CDR3 is TGTGCCAGCAGCATTAGCGGGAGAAGCACCGGGGAGCTGTTTTTT. Its protein product is CASSISGRSTGELFF. Using reference TRBV3-1 and TRBJ2-2 for the parts outside the CDR3, the full variable domain is DTAVSQTPKYLVTQMGNDKSIKCEQNLGHDTMYWYKQDSKKFLKIMFSYNNKELIINETVPNRFSPKSPDKAHLNLHINSLELGDSAVYFCASSISGRSTGELFFGEGSRLTVL.

This clonotype was seen a few times. The chain has TRBV18 and TRBJ1-4, with 7 nucleotides matching TRBD1. The CDR3 has 13 amino acids. The J segment lost 5 bases and the V segment lost 7 bases, leaving 4 bases of the junction unmatched. In germline, CDR1 is KGHSH, CDR2 LQKENI. The CDR3 spells CASCKGQNEKLFF. The DNA for the CDR3 is TGTGCCAGCTGTAAGGGACAGAATGAAAAACTGTTTTTT.